The following is a T cell receptor (beta chain) sequence with its context. Its antigen remains unidentified. Nothing much larger sits one base from this clone, and base qualities are not available. For the CD8 naive samples, CD45RO-negative cells were positively selected for CCR7, yielding a CD45RA+CCR7+ population from which TemRA cells were excluded. Donors were healthy HIV-negative adults with no recently reported acute infections or vaccinations. All donors were Caucasian adults living in Nashville, Tennessee, USA. Blood was obtained by leukapheresis, after which PBMCs were separated by Ficoll-Histopaque density gradient centrifugation and cryopreserved in liquid nitrogen vapor phase. Purity and quantity of every magnetically sorted T cell population were checked by analytical flow cytometry. Genomic DNA was isolated from every sorted fraction and measured by UV absorbance on a Nanodrop 2000c.

This sample is drawn from a study of shared clonotypes between healthy human individuals (TCRdb year 2020). For context, the study as a whole: The cohort comprised two women and three men aged 18 to 49 years. For each donor, three plates each were used for CD4 naive and CD4 memory, two plates were used for CD8 naive, and one plate was used for CD8 memory. Blood TCR repertoires of five healthy adults were deeply sequenced to estimate repertoire size and the extent of clonotype sharing between individuals. To increase sequencing depth and limit assay-specific biases, different laboratories used diverse techniques to prepare libraries and sequence TCR repertoires. Each donor's leukapheresis produced roughly between roughly 0.85 and 9 billion PBMCs. Results and caveats for the whole study, not just this receptor: Incomplete sequencing was indicated by rarefaction of sorted-subset datasets, despite the large sequencing depth. Pairwise subsampling indicated that sequencing depth was expected to affect the degree of clonotype sharing among donors. Because the study included a small number of donors, the genetic and exposure-history diversity represented was limited. Only blood was sampled, and tissue TCR repertoires likely differ from those in blood. Compared with non-shared clonotypes, clonotypes shared by all four sorted-subset donors had higher generation probabilities. Sharing across a few donors was observed for around 4.8% of naive CD4, over 3% of naive CD8, 2% to 2.5% of memory CD4, and about 0.4% of memory CD8 clonotypes. Naive subsets generally had larger estimated clonotype richness than memory subsets.

V was cut back by 4 bases and J by 5 bases, leaving a gap of 17 bases between them. From its cysteine to its phenylalanine, the CDR3 spans 15 amino acids. The only DNA kept is the CDR3, 45 bases in frame from the first base. For CDR1 and CDR2, the germline V gene lists SGHDN and FVKESK. Using the deep immunoSEQ assay, multiplex PCR amplified TCR CDR3 regions from genomic DNA. Genomic DNA extracted from each cell subset was distributed evenly over all wells of several immunoSEQ 96-well plates, and each plate served as one replicate. For sorted subsets, approximately 200 ng of genomic DNA, equivalent to around 29,000 T cell genomes, went into each replicate PCR. Purified libraries were quantified with a Qubit 3.0 fluorometer, sized on a Bioanalyzer 2100, and re-quantified with the KAPA Library Quantification kit. A separate single-read 150-cycle Illumina NextSeq 550 flow cell was used to sequence each immunoSEQ 96-well plate. The authors' analysis ran thus. Because the immunoSEQ output held only junctional sequences and lacked quality scores, the filtering could not match the filtering applied to full-length reads. Sequences were annotated with PyIR, a Python wrapper for IgBLAST v1.9, and V/J genes and CDR3 were assigned using IMGT germline references. Any read was removed if the V/J assignment was weak (E-value above 1e-6), the CDR3 was missing, or the read contained stop codons, out-of-frame junctions, or ambiguous translated residues. A V3J clonotype was defined by an identical inferred V gene, J gene, and CDR3 amino acid sequence. Percentage overlap between repertoires was calculated by dividing the number of shared unique clonotypes by the size of the smaller repertoire. Repertoire richness was assessed with RTK rarefaction, the Chao1 estimator, and Recon v2.1 estimates of unobserved clonotypes. OLGA was used to compute generation probabilities for all TCRbeta clonotypes that the gDNA method yielded from a handful of donors. TCRdb retrieved this table from immuneACCESS and kept in-frame rearrangements only. Not all clones are present; in checked studies, unresolved V genes account for under half, and no reason is known for the remainder. D and trimming were read from the DNA, whereas the V and J calls and clone size are those reported in that table. Within this sample are about 2.1 million clones, with just over 90% of them counted one time only. The top ten constitute around 1.7% of the sample.

The clonotype comes from a man between 18 and 29 years old in good health. Some clones in this sample may be carry-over from other donors' samples. The chain employs TRBV14 and TRBJ2-5; TRBD1 is a possible D gene, resting on 6 matching bases. The sequenced material came from naive CD8+ T cells from PBMCs. The cell subset or site label for this specimen denotes: CD45RA+CCR7+. Here the CDR3 is given as CASSPRTQGRETQYF. The DNA is TGTGCCAGCAGCCCGAGAACACAGGGTCGGGAGACCCAGTACTTC.